This TCR beta chain is from a study of CD8 T cells in ankylosing spondylitis. Notes on the study in general: Clones linked to disease were reported to show significant enrichment in matched ankylosing spondylitis synovial fluid. As for the disease-linked clones, they showed a CD8+ phenotype and occurred at relatively low frequencies in peripheral blood. Blood of patients with ankylosing spondylitis appeared to be characterized by a TCR beta motif of about eight highly homologous variants.

V was clipped by 3 bases and J by 3 bases, with 7 bases between them. Germline V gives CDR1 SGHTA, CDR2 FQGTGA. The CDR3 is made up of 13 amino acids. This clonotype was seen repeatedly, ten times or more. Its antigen is not known. TCRdb re-analysed the 5' RACE reads in MiXCR, keeping a single row per CDR3 protein. The sample comprises under 150,000 distinct CDR3 sequences, roughly 8% of which are singletons, and 7.3% rests with the top ten. The TCR was taken from a male donor with ankylosing spondylitis. This rearrangement joins TRBV7-3 to TRBJ2-3, with unresolved D. Sample: synovial fluid, either unsorted or a sorted T cell fraction (not recorded which). The CDR3 protein is CASSFDQTDTQYF. The CDR3 DNA reads as TGTGCCAGCAGCTTCGACCAGACAGATACGCAGTATTTT. The complete variable domain, with remaining parts taken from reference TRBV7-3 and TRBJ2-3, reads GAGVSQTPSNKVTEKGKYVELRCDPISGHTALYWYRQSLGQGPEFLIYFQGTGAADDSGLPNDRFFAVRPEGSVSTLKIQRTERGDSAVYLCASSFDQTDTQYFGPGTRLTVL.